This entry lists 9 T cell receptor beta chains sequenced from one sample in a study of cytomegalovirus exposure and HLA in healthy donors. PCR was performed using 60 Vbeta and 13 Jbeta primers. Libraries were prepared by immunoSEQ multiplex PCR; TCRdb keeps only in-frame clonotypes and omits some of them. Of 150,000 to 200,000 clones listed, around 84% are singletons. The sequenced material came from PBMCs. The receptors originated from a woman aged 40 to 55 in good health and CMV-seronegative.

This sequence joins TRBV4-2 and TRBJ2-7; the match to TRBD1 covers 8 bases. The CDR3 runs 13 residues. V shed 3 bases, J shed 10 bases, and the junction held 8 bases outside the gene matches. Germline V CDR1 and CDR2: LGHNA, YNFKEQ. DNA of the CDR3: TGTGCCAGCAGCCAGCAGCTACAGGGGGACCAGTACTTC. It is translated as CASSQQLQGDQYF.

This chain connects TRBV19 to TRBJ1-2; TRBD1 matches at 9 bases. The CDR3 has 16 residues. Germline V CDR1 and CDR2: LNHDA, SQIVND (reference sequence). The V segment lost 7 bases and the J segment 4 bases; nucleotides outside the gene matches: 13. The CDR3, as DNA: TGTGCCAGTAACCAGGACAGGGGAGCTCAGGGCTATGGCTACACCTTC. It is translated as CASNQDRGAQGYGYTF.

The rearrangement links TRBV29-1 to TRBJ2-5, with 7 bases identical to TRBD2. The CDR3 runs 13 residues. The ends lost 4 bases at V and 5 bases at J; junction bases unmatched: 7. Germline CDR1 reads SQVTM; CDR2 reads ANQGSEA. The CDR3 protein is CSVAVGGGETQYF. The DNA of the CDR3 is TGCAGCGTTGCTGTGGGGGGAGGGGAGACCCAGTACTTC.

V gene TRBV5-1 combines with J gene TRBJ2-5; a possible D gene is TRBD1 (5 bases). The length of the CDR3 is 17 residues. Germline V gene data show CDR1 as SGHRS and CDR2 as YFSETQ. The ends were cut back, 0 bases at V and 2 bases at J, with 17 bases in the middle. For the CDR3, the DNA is TGCGCCAGCAGCTTGGTATTTGGGAAGGGGTTGCAAGAGACCCAGTACTTC. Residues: CASSLVFGKGLQETQYF. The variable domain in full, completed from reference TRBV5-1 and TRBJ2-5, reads KAGVTQTPRYLIKTRGQQVTLSCSPISGHRSVSWYQQTPGQGLQFLFEYFSETQRNKGNFPGRFSGRQFSNSRSEMNVSTLELGDSALYLCASSLVFGKGLQETQYFGPGTRLLVL.

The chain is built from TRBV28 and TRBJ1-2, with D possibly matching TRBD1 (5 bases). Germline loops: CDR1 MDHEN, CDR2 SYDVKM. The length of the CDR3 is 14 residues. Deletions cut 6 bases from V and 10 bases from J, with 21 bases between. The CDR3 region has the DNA TGTGCCAGCAGAACCCCGGACACCCCCGGCTACTACACCTTC. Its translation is CASRTPDTPGYYTF.

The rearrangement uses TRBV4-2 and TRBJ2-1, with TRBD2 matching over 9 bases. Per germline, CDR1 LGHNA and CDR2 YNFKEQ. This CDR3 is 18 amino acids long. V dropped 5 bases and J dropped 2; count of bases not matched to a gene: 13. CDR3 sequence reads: CASSSGRFSGGTYNEQFF. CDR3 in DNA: TGTGCCAGCAGCTCGGGGCGGTTTAGCGGGGGTACCTACAATGAGCAGTTCTTC.

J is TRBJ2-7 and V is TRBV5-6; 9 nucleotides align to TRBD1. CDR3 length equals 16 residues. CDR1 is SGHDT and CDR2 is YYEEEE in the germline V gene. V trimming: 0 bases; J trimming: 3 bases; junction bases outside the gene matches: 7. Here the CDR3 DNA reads TGTGCCAGCAGCTTGGGAGGGACAGGGCTTTTCTACGAGCAGTACTTC. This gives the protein CASSLGGTGLFYEQYF.

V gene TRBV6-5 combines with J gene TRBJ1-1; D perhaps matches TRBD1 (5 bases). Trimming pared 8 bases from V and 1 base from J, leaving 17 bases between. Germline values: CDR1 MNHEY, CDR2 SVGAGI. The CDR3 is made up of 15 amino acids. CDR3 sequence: CASGAMGRGNTEAFF. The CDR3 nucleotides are TGTGCCAGCGGAGCTATGGGGAGGGGGAACACTGAAGCTTTCTTT.

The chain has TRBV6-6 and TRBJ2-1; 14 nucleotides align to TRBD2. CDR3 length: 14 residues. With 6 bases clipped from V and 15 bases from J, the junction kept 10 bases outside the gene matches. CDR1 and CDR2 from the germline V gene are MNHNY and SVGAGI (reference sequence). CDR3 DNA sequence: TGTGCCAGCAGCCGACTAGCGGGGGGGCCAGGGTGGTTCTTC. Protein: CASSRLAGGPGWFF.